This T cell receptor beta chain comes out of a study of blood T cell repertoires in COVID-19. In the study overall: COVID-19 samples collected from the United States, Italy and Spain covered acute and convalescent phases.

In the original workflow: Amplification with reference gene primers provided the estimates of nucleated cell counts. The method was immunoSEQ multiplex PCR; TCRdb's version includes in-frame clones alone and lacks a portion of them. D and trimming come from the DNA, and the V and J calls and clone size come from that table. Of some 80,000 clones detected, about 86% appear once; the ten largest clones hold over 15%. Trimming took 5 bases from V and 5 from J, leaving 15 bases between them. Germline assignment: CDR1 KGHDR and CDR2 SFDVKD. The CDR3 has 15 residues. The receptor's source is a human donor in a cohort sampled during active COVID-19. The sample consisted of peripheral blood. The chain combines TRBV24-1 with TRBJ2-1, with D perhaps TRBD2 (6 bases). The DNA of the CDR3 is TGTGCCACCAGTGGCATGGGCGGGGCAAACAATGAGCAGTTCTTC. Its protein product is CATSGMGGANNEQFF.